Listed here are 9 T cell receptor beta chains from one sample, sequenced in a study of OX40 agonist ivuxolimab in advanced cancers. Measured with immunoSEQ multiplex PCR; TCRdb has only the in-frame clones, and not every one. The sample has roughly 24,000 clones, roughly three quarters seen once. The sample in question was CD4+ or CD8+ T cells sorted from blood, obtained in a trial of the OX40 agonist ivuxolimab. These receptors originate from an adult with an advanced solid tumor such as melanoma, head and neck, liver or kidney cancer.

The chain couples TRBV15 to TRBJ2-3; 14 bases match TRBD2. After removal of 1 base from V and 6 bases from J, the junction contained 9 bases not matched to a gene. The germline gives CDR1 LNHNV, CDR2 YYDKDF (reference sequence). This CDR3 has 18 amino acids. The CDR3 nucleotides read TGTGCCACCAGCAGAGTTCCGGGACTAGCGGGAGCGGGTGATACGCAGTATTTT. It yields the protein CATSRVPGLAGAGDTQYF.

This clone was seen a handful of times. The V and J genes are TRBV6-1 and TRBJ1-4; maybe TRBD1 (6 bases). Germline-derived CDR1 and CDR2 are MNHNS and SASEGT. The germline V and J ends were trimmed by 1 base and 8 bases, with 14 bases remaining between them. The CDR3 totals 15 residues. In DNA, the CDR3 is TGTGCCAGCAGTGAAGGACAGGAGTTAGAAGAAAAACTGTTTTTT. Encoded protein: CASSEGQELEEKLFF.

CDR3 protein: CASSLGTGGGEQYF. The CDR3 DNA reads as TGTGCCAGCAGTTTGGGGACAGGGGGAGGCGAGCAGTACTTC. The chain recombines TRBV27 with TRBJ2-7; 11 nucleotides match TRBD1. CDR1 is MNHEY and CDR2 is SMNVEV in the germline V gene (reference sequence). The CDR3 is 14 amino acids. V gave up 3 bases and J gave up 6 bases; unmatched junction bases: 4.

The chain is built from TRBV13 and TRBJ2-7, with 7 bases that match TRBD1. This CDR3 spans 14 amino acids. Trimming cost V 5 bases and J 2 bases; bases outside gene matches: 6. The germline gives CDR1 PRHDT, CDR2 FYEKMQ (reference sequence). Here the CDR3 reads CASSTRQGPYEQYF. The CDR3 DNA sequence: TGTGCCAGCAGCACAAGACAGGGCCCCTACGAGCAGTACTTC.

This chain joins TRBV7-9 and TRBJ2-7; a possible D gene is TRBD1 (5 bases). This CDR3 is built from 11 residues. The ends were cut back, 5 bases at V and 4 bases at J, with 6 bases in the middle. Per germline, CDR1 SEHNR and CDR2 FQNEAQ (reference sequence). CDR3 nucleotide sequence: TGTGCCAGCAGCCCAGGGTACGAGCAGTACTTC. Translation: CASSPGYEQYF.

In DNA form, the CDR3 reads TGTGCCACCTCACCCGAGGGAAGGGAAAAACTGTTTTTT. Translation gives CATSPEGREKLFF. This sequence joins TRBV6-5 and TRBJ1-4; no reliable D call. CDR1 is MNHEY, CDR2 SVGAGI, per germline. Deletions cut 10 bases from V and 8 bases from J, with 17 bases between. CDR3 size: 13 residues.

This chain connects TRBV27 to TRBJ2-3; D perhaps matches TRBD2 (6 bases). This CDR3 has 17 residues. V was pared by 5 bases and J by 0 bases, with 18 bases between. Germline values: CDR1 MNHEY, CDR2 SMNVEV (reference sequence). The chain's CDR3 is CASSPQNGGLSTDTQYF. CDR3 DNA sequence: TGTGCCAGCAGTCCACAGAACGGAGGGCTAAGCACAGATACGCAGTATTTT.

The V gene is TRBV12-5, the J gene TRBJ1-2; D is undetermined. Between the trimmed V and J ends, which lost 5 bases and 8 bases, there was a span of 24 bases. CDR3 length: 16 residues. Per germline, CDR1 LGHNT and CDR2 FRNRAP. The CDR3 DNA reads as TGTGCTAGTGGTGATGGCTCGGGAGGGAACCGGTACGGCTACACCTTC. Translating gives CASGDGSGGNRYGYTF.

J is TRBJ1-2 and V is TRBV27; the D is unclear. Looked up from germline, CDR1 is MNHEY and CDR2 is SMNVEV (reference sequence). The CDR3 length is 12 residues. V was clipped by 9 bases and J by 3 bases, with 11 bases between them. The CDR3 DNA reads TGTGCCAGTTCCGGGAGCCACTATGGCTACACCTTC. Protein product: CASSGSHYGYTF.